The text below deals with one TCR beta chain. This entry is derived from a study of cytomegalovirus exposure and HLA in healthy donors. V was clipped by 1 base and J by 0 bases, with 10 bases between them. CDR3 length equals 15 residues. Germline values: CDR1 SGHNT, CDR2 YYREEE (reference sequence). TCRdb keeps only in-frame clones here, not all; method: immunoSEQ multiplex PCR. There are 50,000 to 65,000 clones in the sample; 90% to 96% occur only once, and roughly 1% lies in the top ten. The sequence was collected from a woman aged 18-29 years in good health and CMV-seronegative. The source material was PBMCs. The chain combines TRBV5-4 with TRBJ1-1, with a possible D match to TRBD1 (6 bases). The CDR3 loop reads CASSLKDRLNTEAFF. The CDR3 DNA follows: TGTGCCAGCAGCTTGAAGGACAGACTGAACACTGAAGCTTTCTTT. Based on the CDR3 plus reference TRBV5-4 and TRBJ1-1, the full variable domain is ETGVTQSPTHLIKTRGQQVTLRCSSQSGHNTVSWYQQALGQGPQFIFQYYREEENGRGNFPPRFSGLQFPNYSSELNVNALELDDSALYLCASSLKDRLNTEAFFGQGTRLTVV.